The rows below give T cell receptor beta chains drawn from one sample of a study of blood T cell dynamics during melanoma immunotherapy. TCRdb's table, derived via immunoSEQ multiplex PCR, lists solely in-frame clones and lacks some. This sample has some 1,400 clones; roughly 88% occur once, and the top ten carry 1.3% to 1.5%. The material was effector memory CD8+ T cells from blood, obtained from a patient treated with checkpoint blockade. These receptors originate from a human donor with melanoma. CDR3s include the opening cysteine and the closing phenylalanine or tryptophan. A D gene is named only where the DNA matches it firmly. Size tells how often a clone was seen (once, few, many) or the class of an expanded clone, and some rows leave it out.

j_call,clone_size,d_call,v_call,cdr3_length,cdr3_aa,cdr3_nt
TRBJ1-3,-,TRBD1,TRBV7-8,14,CASSRTGGRNTIYF,TGTGCCAGCAGCCGGACAGGGGGTCGAAACACCATATATTTT
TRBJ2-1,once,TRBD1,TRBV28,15,CASSTGTGTYNEQFF,TGTGCCAGCAGTACCGGGACAGGGACCTACAATGAGCAGTTCTTC
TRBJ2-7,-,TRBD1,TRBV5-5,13,CASLGQVNYEQYF,TGTGCCAGCTTGGGACAGGTAAACTACGAGCAGTACTTC
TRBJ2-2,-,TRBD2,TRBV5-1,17,CASSLEGLAANTGELFF,TGCGCCAGCAGCTTGGAGGGACTAGCTGCGAACACCGGGGAGCTGTTTTTT
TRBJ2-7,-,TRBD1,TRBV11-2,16,CASSPPGGTGLYEQYF,TGTGCCAGCAGCCCGCCCGGCGGGACAGGGCTCTACGAGCAGTACTTC
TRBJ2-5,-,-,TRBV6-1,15,CASSERGGARETQYF,TGTGCCAGCAGTGAACGTGGGGGGGCCCGTGAGACCCAGTACTTC
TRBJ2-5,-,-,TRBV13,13,CASSLGSQETQYF,TGTGCCAGCAGCTTAGGCAGCCAAGAGACCCAGTACTTC
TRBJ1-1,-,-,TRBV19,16,CASRHRTQGSDTEAFF,TGTGCCAGTAGGCACAGGACTCAGGGAAGTGACACTGAAGCTTTCTTT
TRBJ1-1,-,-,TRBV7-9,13,CASTTGGGREAFF,TGTGCCAGCACGACCGGGGGGGGCCGTGAAGCTTTCTTT
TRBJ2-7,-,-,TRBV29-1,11,CSVGSGVEQYF,TGCAGCGTTGGGTCCGGGGTCGAGCAGTACTTC
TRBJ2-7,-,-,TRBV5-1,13,CASSWGTPNEQYF,TGCGCCAGCAGCTGGGGGACCCCCAACGAGCAGTACTTC
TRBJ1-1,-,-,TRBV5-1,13,CASSLRGDREAFF,TGCGCCAGCAGCCTCCGGGGGGATAGGGAAGCTTTCTTT
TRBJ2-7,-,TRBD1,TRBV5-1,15,CASSQRDRTFYEQYF,TGCGCCAGCAGCCAAAGGGACAGAACTTTCTACGAGCAGTACTTC
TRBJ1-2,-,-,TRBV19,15,CASRIWDSLSDGYTF,TGTGCCAGCCGAATATGGGACTCCCTCTCGGATGGCTACACCTTC
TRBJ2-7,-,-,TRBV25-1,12,CASRLGSYEQYF,TGTGCCAGCCGGTTGGGCTCCTACGAGCAGTACTTC
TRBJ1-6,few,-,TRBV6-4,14,CASSDQVGDSPLHF,TGTGCCAGCAGTGACCAGGTTGGGGATTCACCCCTCCACTTT
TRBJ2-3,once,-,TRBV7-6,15,CASSQTSRGTDTQYF,TGTGCCAGCAGTCAAACTAGTCGGGGCACAGATACGCAGTATTTT
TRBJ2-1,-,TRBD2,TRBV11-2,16,CASRVTSASSYNEQFF,TGTGCCAGCAGGGTCACTAGCGCGAGCTCCTACAATGAGCAGTTCTTC
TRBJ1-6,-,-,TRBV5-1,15,CASSLEGIHNSPLHF,TGCGCCAGCAGCCTAGAGGGGATCCATAATTCACCCCTCCACTTT
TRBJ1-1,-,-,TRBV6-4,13,CASSARRGTEAFF,TGTGCCAGCAGTGCGCGGAGGGGCACTGAAGCTTTCTTT
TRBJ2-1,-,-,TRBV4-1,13,CASSPREYNEQFF,TGCGCCAGCAGCCCCAGGGAGTACAATGAGCAGTTCTTC
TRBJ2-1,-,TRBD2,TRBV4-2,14,CASSQGLAGDDQFF,TGTGCCAGCAGCCAAGGTCTAGCGGGAGACGATCAGTTCTTC
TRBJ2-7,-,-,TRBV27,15,CASSLSGPTTYEQYF,TGTGCCAGCAGTTTATCGGGACCTACCACCTACGAGCAGTACTTC
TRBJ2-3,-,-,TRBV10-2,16,CASSESRASWPDTQYF,TGCGCCAGCAGTGAGTCGAGGGCTAGCTGGCCAGATACGCAGTATTTT
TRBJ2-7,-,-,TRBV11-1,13,CASSFNLGYEQYF,TGTGCCAGCAGCTTTAACCTTGGCTACGAGCAGTACTTC
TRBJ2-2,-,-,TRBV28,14,CATYTGRNTGELFF,TGTGCCACCTACACAGGGCGAAACACCGGGGAGCTGTTTTTT
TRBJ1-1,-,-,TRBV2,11,CASSEKGSAFF,TGTGCCAGCAGTGAAAAAGGGTCAGCTTTCTTT
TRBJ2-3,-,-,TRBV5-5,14,CASSPGASTDTQYF,TGTGCCAGCAGCCCGGGGGCAAGCACAGATACGCAGTATTTT
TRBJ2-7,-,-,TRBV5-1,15,CASSLALAKTYEQYF,TGCGCCAGCAGCTTGGCTCTAGCGAAAACCTACGAGCAGTACTTC
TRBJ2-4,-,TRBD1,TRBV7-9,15,CASSPRTGSANIQYF,TGTGCCAGCAGCCCCCGGACAGGGTCGGCGAACATTCAGTACTTC
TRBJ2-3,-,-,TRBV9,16,CASSSRVARDTDTQYF,TGTGCCAGCAGCTCCCGGGTAGCACGAGACACAGATACGCAGTATTTT
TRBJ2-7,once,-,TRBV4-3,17,CASSHKMSREIPYEQYF,TGCGCCAGCAGCCACAAGATGTCGAGGGAAATCCCCTACGAGCAGTACTTC
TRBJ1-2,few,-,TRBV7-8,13,CASSQDRNDGYTF,TGTGCCAGCAGCCAAGACAGGAATGATGGCTACACCTTC
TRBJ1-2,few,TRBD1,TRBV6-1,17,CASSEGPGQGTDYGYTF,TGTGCCAGCAGTGAAGGACCGGGACAGGGGACCGACTATGGCTACACCTTC
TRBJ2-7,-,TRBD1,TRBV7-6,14,CASSEGTAAAEQYF,TGTGCCAGCAGCGAGGGGACAGCAGCAGCCGAGCAGTACTTC
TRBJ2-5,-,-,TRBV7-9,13,CASSLDGEETQYF,TGTGCCAGCAGCTTAGACGGGGAAGAGACCCAGTACTTC
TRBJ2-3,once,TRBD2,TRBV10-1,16,CASSEASGIVTDTQYF,TGCGCCAGCAGTGAGGCTAGCGGGATAGTCACAGATACGCAGTATTTT
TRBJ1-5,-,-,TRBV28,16,CASSFLEGNSNQPQHF,TGTGCCAGCAGTTTCTTGGAGGGCAATAGCAATCAGCCCCAGCATTTT
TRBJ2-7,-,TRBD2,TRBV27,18,CASSLLGLAGAPAYEQYF,TGTGCCAGCAGTTTATTGGGGCTAGCGGGAGCCCCCGCCTACGAGCAGTACTTC
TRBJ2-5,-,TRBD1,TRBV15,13,CATGTGIWETQYF,TGTGCCACCGGGACAGGGATTTGGGAGACCCAGTACTTC
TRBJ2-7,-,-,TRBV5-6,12,CASSLGAAEQYF,TGTGCCAGCAGCTTGGGGGCGGCCGAGCAGTACTTC
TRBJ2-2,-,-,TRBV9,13,CASSVAGTGELFF,TGTGCCAGCAGCGTAGCAGGTACCGGGGAGCTGTTTTTT
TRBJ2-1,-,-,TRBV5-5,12,CASSLADNEQFF,TGTGCCAGCAGCTTGGCAGATAATGAGCAGTTCTTC
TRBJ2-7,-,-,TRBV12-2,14,CASRPRGGSYEQYF,TGTGCAAGTCGCCCCCGGGGGGGATCCTACGAGCAGTACTTC
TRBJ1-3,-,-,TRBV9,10,CASSGNTIYF,TGTGCCAGCAGCGGAAACACCATATATTTT
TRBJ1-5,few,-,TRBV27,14,CASSRPGFNQPQHF,TGTGCCAGCAGCCGCCCAGGGTTCAATCAGCCCCAGCATTTT
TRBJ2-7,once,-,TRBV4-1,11,CASSQAYEQYF,TGCGCCAGCAGCCAAGCGTACGAGCAGTACTTC
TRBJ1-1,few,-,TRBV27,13,CASSLAAGLEAFF,TGTGCCAGCAGTTTAGCTGCGGGACTTGAAGCTTTCTTT
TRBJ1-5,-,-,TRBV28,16,CASSLLGAVRNQPQHF,TGTGCCAGCAGTCTACTCGGGGCAGTTAGAAATCAGCCCCAGCATTTT